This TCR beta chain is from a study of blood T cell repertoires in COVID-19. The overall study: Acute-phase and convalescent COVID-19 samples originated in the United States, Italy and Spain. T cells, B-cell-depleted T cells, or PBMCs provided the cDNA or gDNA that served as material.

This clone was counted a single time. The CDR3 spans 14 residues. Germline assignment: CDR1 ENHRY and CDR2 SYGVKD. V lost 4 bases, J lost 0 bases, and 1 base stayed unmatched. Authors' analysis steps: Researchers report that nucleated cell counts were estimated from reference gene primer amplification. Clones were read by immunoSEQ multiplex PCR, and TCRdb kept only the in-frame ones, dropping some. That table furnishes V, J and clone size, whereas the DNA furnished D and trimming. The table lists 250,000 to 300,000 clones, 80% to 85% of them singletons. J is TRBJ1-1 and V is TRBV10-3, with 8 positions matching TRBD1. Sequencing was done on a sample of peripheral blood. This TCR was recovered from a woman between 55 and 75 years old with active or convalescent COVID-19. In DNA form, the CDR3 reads TGTGCCATCAGTGTGGGACAGGTGAACACTGAAGCTTTCTTT. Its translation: CAISVGQVNTEAFF.